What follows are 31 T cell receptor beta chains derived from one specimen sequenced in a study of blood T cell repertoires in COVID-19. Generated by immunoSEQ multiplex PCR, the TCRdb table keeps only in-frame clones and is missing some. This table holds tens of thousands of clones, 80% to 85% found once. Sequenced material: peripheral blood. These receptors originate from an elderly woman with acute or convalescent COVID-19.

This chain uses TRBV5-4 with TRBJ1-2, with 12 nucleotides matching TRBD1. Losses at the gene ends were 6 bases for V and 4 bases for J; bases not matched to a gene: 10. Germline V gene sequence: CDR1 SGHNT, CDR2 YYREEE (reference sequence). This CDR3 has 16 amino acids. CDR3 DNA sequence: TGTGCCAGCAACAGGGACAGGGGGCCACGTGGCTATGGCTACACCTTC. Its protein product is CASNRDRGPRGYGYTF.

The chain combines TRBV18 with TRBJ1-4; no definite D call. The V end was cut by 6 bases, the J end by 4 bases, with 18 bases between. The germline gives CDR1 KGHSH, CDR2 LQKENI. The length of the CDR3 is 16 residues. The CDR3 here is CASSKEALGVNEKLFF. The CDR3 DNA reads TGTGCCAGCTCGAAGGAGGCCCTGGGTGTTAATGAAAAACTGTTTTTT.

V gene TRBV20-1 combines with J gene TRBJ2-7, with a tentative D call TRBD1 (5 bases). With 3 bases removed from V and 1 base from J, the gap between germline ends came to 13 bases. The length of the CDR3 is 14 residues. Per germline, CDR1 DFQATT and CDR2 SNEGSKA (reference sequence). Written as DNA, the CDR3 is TGCAGTGCTAGTAGGCAGGGCGAATCCTACGAGCAGTACTTC. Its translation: CSASRQGESYEQYF.

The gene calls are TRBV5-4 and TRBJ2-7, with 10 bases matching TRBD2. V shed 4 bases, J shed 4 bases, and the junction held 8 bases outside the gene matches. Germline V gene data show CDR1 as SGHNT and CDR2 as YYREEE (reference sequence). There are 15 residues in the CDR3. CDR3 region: CASSLGLADLYEQYF. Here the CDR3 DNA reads TGTGCCAGCAGCCTAGGACTAGCGGATTTATACGAGCAGTACTTC.

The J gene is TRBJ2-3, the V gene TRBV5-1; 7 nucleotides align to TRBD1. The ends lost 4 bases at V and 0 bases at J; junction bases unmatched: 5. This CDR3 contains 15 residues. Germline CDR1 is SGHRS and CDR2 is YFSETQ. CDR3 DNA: TGCGCCAGCAGCCAGGGGGACAGAAGCACAGATACGCAGTATTTT. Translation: CASSQGDRSTDTQYF.

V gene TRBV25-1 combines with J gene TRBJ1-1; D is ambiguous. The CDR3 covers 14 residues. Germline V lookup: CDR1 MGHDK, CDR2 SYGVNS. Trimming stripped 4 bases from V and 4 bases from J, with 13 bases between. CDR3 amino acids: CASSVDWGGTEAFF. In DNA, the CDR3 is TGTGCCAGCAGTGTCGATTGGGGAGGCACTGAAGCTTTCTTT.

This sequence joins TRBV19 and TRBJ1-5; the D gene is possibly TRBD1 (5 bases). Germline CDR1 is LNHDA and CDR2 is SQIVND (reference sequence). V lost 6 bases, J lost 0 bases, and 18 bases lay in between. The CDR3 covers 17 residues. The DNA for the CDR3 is TGTGCCAGTAGATTCTCCGGGGGGGGGTATAGCAATCAGCCCCAGCATTTT. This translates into CASRFSGGGYSNQPQHF.

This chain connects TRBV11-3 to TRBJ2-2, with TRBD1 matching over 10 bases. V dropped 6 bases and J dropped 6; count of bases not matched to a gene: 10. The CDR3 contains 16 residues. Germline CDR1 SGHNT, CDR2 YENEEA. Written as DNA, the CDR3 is TGTGCCAGCAGGAAGGCAGACAGGGGGCCCCCCGGGGAGCTGTTTTTT. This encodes CASRKADRGPPGELFF.

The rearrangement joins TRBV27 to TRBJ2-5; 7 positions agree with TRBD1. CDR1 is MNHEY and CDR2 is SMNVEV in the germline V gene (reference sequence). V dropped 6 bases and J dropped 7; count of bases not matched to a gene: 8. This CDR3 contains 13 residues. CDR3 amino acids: CASSGDSFLTQYF. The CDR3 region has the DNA TGTGCCAGCAGCGGGGACAGTTTTTTGACCCAGTACTTC.

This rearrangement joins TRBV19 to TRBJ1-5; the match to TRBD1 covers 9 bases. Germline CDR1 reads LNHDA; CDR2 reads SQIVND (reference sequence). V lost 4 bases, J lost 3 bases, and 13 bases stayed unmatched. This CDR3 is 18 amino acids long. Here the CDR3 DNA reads TGTGCCAGTAGTACAGATACAGGGGGCGGTTTTTCCAATCAGCCCCAGCATTTT. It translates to CASSTDTGGGFSNQPQHF.

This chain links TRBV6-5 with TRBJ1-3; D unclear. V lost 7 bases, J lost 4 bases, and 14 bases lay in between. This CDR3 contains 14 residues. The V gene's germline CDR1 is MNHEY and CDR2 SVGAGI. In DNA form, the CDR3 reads TGTGCCAGCAAAGGGTGGGAGGCGGGAAACACCATATATTTT. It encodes CASKGWEAGNTIYF.

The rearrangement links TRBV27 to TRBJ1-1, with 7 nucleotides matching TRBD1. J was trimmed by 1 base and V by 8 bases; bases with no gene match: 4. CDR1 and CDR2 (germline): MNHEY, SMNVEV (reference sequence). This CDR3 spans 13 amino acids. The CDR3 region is CASRGTENTEAFF. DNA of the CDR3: TGTGCCAGCCGTGGGACAGAGAACACTGAAGCTTTCTTT.

DNA of the CDR3: TGTGCCATCAGTGAGTTTAGCGGGGGGGCTGGCAATGAGCAGTTCTTC. Protein product: CAISEFSGGAGNEQFF. The J gene is TRBJ2-1, the V gene TRBV10-3; 11 bases are shared with TRBD2. There are 16 residues in the CDR3. Trimming cost V 1 base and J 6 bases; bases outside gene matches: 5. Looked up from germline, CDR1 is ENHRY and CDR2 is SYGVKD.

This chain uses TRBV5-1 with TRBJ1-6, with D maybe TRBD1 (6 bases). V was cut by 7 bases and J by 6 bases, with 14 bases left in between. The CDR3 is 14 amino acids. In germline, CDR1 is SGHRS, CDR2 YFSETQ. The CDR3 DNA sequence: TGCGCCAGCGGTGATGGACAGCCTAATTCACCCCTCCACTTT. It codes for CASGDGQPNSPLHF.

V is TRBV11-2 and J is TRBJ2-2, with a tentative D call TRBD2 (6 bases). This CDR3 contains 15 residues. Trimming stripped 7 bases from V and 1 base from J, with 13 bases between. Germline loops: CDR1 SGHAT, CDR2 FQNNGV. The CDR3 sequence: CASKPPGLNTGELFF. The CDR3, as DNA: TGTGCCAGCAAGCCCCCGGGACTGAACACCGGGGAGCTGTTTTTT.

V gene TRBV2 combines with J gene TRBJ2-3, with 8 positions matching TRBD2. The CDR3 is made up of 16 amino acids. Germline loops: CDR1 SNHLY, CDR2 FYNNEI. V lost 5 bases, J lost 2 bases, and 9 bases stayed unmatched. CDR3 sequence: CASSSISGAPTDTQYF. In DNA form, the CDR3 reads TGTGCCAGCAGTTCGATTAGCGGGGCCCCCACAGATACGCAGTATTTT.

The CDR3 DNA follows: TGTGCCAGCAGTGAATGGGGGGATGTGAACACTGAAGCTTTCTTT. This encodes CASSEWGDVNTEAFF. The chain uses TRBV6-1 and TRBJ1-1; D is possibly TRBD1 (5 bases). Trimming stripped 2 bases from V and 0 bases from J, with 10 bases between. CDR1 is MNHNS, CDR2 SASEGT, per germline. The CDR3 has 15 residues.

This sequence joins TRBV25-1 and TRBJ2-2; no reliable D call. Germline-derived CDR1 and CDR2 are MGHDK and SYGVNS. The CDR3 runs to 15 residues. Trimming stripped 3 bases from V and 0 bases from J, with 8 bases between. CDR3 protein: CASSETRSNTGELFF. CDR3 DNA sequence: TGTGCCAGCAGTGAGACGCGGTCGAACACCGGGGAGCTGTTTTTT.

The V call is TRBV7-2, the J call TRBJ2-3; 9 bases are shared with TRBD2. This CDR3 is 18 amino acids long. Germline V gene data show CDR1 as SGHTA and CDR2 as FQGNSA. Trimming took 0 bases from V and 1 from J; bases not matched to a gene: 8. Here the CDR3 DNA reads TGTGCCAGCAGCTTAGCAGGGTCCCGACTAGCGGGCACAGATACGCAGTATTTT. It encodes CASSLAGSRLAGTDTQYF.

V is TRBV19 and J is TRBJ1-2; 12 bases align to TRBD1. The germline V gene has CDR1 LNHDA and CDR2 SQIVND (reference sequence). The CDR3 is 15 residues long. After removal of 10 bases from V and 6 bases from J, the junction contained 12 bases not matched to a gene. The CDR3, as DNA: TGTGCCACCAGAGGGACAGGGGGCTGGGGGGATGGCTACACCTTC. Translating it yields CATRGTGGWGDGYTF.

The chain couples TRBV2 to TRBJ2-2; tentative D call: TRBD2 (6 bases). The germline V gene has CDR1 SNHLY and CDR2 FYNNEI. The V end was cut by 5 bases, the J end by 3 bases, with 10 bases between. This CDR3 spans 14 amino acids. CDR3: CASSSWGDTGELFF. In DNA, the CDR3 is TGTGCCAGCAGTTCTTGGGGGGACACCGGGGAGCTGTTTTTT.

The DNA for the CDR3 is TGCGCCAGCAGCTTGACCTATGACAAGAACACTGAAGCTTTCTTT. Residues: CASSLTYDKNTEAFF. The chain has TRBV5-1 and TRBJ1-1, with D uncertain. Between the trimmed V and J ends, which lost 1 base and 1 base, there was a span of 11 bases. Germline CDR1 is SGHRS and CDR2 is YFSETQ. The CDR3 length is 15 residues. Looking up the rest from reference TRBV5-1 and TRBJ1-1 gives the full variable domain: KAGVTQTPRYLIKTRGQQVTLSCSPISGHRSVSWYQQTPGQGLQFLFEYFSETQRNKGNFPGRFSGRQFSNSRSEMNVSTLELGDSALYLCASSLTYDKNTEAFFGQGTRLTVV.

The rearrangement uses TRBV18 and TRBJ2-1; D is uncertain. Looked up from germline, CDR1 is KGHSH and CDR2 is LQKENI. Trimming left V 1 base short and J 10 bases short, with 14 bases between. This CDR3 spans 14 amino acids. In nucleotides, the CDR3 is TGTGCCAGCTCACCACGTCGAGGCGAAAACGAGCAGTTCTTC. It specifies CASSPRRGENEQFF.

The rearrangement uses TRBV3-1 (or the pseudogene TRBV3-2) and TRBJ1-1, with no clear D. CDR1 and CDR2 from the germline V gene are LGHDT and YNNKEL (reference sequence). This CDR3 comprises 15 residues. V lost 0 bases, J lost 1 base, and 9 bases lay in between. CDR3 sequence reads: CASSQDQRKNTEAFF. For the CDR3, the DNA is TGTGCCAGCAGCCAAGATCAGAGGAAGAACACTGAAGCTTTCTTT.

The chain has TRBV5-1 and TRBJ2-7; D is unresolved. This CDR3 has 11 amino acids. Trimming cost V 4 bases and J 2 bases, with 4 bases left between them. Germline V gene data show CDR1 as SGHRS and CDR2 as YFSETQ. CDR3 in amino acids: CASSSAYEQYF. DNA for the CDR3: TGCGCCAGCAGCAGCGCCTACGAGCAGTACTTC.

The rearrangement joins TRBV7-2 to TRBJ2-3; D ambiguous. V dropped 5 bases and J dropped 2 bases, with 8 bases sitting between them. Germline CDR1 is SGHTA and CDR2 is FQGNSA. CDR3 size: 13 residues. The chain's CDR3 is CASSPSITDTQYF. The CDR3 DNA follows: TGTGCCAGCAGCCCCTCTATCACAGATACGCAGTATTTT.

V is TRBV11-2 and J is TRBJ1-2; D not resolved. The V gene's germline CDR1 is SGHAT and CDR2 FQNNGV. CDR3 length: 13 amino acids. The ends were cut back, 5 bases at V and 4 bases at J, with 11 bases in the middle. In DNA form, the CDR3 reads TGTGCCAGCAGCCCCCAGGCAAGCTATGGCTACACCTTC. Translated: CASSPQASYGYTF.

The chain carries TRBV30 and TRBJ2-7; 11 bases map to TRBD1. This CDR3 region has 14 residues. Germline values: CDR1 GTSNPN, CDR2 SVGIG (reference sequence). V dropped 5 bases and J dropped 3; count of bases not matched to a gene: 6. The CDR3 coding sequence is TGTGCCTGGGCTTGGACAGGGGGCCGCTACGAGCAGTACTTC. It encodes CAWAWTGGRYEQYF.

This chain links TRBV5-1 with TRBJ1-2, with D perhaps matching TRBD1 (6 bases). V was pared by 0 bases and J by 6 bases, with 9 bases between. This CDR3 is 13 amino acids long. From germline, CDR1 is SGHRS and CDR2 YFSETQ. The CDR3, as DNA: TGCGCCAGCAGCTTGGGTCAGGGGAATGGCTACACCTTC. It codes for CASSLGQGNGYTF.

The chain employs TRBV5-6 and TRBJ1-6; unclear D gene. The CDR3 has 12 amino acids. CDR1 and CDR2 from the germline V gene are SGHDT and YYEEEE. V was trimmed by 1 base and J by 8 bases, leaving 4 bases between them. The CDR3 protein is CASSLQDSPLHF. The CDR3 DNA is TGTGCCAGCAGCTTGCAGGATTCACCCCTCCACTTT.

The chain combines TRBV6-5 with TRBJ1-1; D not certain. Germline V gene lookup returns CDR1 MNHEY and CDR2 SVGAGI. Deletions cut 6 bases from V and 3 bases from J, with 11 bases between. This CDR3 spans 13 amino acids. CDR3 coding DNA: TGTGCCAGCAGCCAGAGCGGTGACACTGAAGCTTTCTTT. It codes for CASSQSGDTEAFF.